The rows below give T cell receptor beta chains drawn from one sample of a study of T-cell reconstitution after alpha-beta-depleted transplantation in children. TCRdb re-called the PCR reads with MiXCR, one entry per CDR3 protein. The data contain about 610,000 distinct CDR3 sequences, about 10% of them seen just once; the ten biggest clones take up roughly 4%. Sequencing used PBMCs from the stem cell graft donor, obtained from the stem cell graft. The source of these receptors is a human donor who donated a stem cell graft to a child with acute myeloid leukemia. Each CDR3 is given with its conserved first and last residue. A D gene is named only where the DNA matches it firmly. The size of a clone is reported for some rows only, either as once, few or many, or as a class for expanded clones.

size	D	V	J	CDR3	DNA
-	TRBD2	TRBV19	TRBJ2-1	CASSNPWGRDTGNEQFF	TGTGCCAGTAGCAACCCGTGGGGGAGGGATACAGGCAATGAGCAGTTCTTC
-	TRBD1	TRBV28	TRBJ1-5	CASTQSGTANQPQHF	TGTGCCAGCACCCAATCCGGGACAGCCAATCAGCCCCAGCATTTT
-	-	TRBV9	TRBJ2-5	CASSGVGGETQYF	TGTGCCAGCAGCGGGGTCGGGGGAGAGACCCAGTACTTC
many	TRBD1	TRBV6-2/TRBV6-3	TRBJ2-2	CASSSIIGQERAGELFF	TGTGCCAGCAGTTCCATCATCGGACAGGAGAGGGCCGGGGAGCTGTTTTTT
-	TRBD2	TRBV30	TRBJ2-5	CAWSQGLAGVYQETQYF	TGTGCCTGGAGTCAGGGACTAGCGGGAGTCTACCAAGAGACCCAGTACTTC
few	TRBD1	TRBV6-1	TRBJ1-2	CASGGYIPGTGGRGYTF	TGTGCCAGCGGAGGATACATCCCCGGGACAGGGGGCAGGGGCTACACCTTC
few	TRBD1	TRBV29-1	TRBJ2-3	CSVVGQGARISTDTQYF	TGCAGCGTTGTTGGGCAGGGGGCGAGGATCAGCACAGATACGCAGTATTTT
many	TRBD2	TRBV29-1	TRBJ2-7	CSVEGHGGGTYEQYF	TGCAGCGTTGAAGGGCACGGCGGGGGGACCTACGAGCAGTACTTC
-	-	TRBV9	TRBJ2-3	CASSVGSGTETDTQYF	TGTGCCAGCAGCGTAGGTTCGGGGACCGAGACAGATACGCAGTATTTT
-	TRBD2	TRBV28	TRBJ2-3	CASSSQFRTREF	TGTGCCAGCAGTTCTCAGTTTAGGACTAGAGAATTT
few	-	TRBV2	TRBJ2-6	CASRENSGANVLTF	TGTGCCAGCAGGGAGAACTCTGGGGCCAACGTCCTGACTTTC
many	TRBD1	TRBV27	TRBJ1-5	CASSTGTGNQPQHF	TGTGCCAGCAGTACGGGGACAGGCAATCAGCCCCAGCATTTT
few	TRBD1	TRBV20-1	TRBJ2-5	CSAPDPWGDRAQETQYF	TGCAGTGCTCCTGACCCCTGGGGGGACAGGGCGCAAGAGACCCAGTACTTC
many	-	TRBV20-1	TRBJ2-7	CSATTTADSYEQYF	TGCAGTGCCACTACCACGGCGGACTCCTACGAGCAGTACTTC
many	TRBD2	TRBV4-2	TRBJ2-7	CASSQVTSGGYEQYF	TGTGCCAGCAGCCAAGTCACTAGCGGAGGATACGAGCAGTACTTC
few	-	TRBV28	TRBJ1-6	CASSLIGGSLDSPLHF	TGTGCCAGCAGTTTAATAGGGGGGAGTCTCGATTCACCCCTCCACTTT
-	TRBD2	TRBV9	TRBJ2-7	CASSVGSSGGFYEQYF	TGTGCCAGCAGCGTAGGGAGTAGCGGGGGATTCTACGAGCAGTACTTC
-	TRBD1	TRBV20-1	TRBJ1-1	CSASRTGLNTEAFF	TGCAGTGCTAGCAGGACAGGATTGAACACTGAAGCTTTCTTT
few	-	TRBV3-1	TRBJ2-1	CASSQYTGHNEQFF	TGTGCCAGCAGCCAATACACAGGGCACAATGAGCAGTTCTTC
few	-	TRBV3-1	TRBJ2-1	CASSQETRPAFF	TGTGCCAGCAGCCAAGAGACTAGGCCTGCGTTCTTC
many	-	TRBV3-1	TRBJ2-1	CASSQVGNEQFF	TGTGCCAGCAGCCAAGTCGGAAATGAGCAGTTCTTC
few	TRBD2	TRBV7-2	TRBJ2-1	CASSLWTSGLSYNEQFF	TGTGCCAGCAGCTTATGGACTAGCGGGCTATCCTACAATGAGCAGTTCTTC
many	TRBD2	TRBV7-9	TRBJ2-7	CASSPGGGLAGKYEQYF	TGTGCCAGCAGCCCCGGGGGAGGACTAGCGGGGAAATACGAGCAGTACTTC
-	TRBD1	TRBV20-1	TRBJ1-3	CSARHTSDRAGNTIYF	TGCAGTGCTAGACATACCTCGGACAGGGCTGGAAACACCATATATTTT
few	-	TRBV20-1	TRBJ2-1	CSARGGKGGEQFF	TGCAGTGCTAGAGGCGGGAAAGGCGGTGAGCAGTTCTTC
many	-	TRBV29-1	TRBJ2-1	CSVEVLVDEQFF	TGCAGCGTTGAAGTCCTAGTTGATGAGCAGTTCTTC
many	-	TRBV7-9	TRBJ1-1	CASSLGGLTMNTEAFF	TGTGCCAGCAGCTTAGGGGGGCTTACTATGAACACTGAAGCTTTCTTT
many	-	TRBV11-3	TRBJ2-3	CASSSYFTDTQYF	TGTGCCAGCAGCTCCTATTTCACGGATACGCAGTATTTT
few	TRBD2	TRBV7-3	TRBJ2-1	CASSLRKREGRGSNEQFF	TGTGCCAGCAGCTTAAGGAAGCGGGAGGGCCGGGGATCCAATGAGCAGTTCTTC
few	-	TRBV11-3	TRBJ2-2	CASSFSDDTGELFF	TGTGCCAGCAGCTTCTCGGATGACACCGGGGAGCTGTTTTTT
few	-	TRBV14	TRBJ2-1	CASSPAGSYNEQFF	TGTGCCAGCAGCCCTGCGGGCTCCTACAATGAGCAGTTCTTC
-	TRBD1	TRBV12-3/TRBV12-4	TRBJ2-7	CASSFQGVSSYEQYF	TGTGCCAGCAGTTTCCAGGGGGTCTCGTCCTACGAGCAGTACTTC
few	-	TRBV20-1	TRBJ2-3	CSAPLASLRVSTDTQYF	TGCAGTGCTCCCCTAGCGTCCCTTAGGGTCAGCACAGATACGCAGTATTTT